This TCR beta chain was found in a study of CD8+CD57+ T cells in acquired aplastic anemia. Study-wide points: Comparison of patients with controls identified 25 to 35 shared CD8+ CDR3 sequences. A significant difference in CD8+ Simpson's diversity between patients and controls was not found.

Genomic DNA was employed as the template in profiling TCR beta VDJ and CDR3. MiXCR was run by TCRdb on the reads, yielding one entry per CDR3 protein. The data show roughly 180,000 distinct CDR3 sequences, 50% to 75% seen once. This clonotype was seen many times. The target antigen is unknown. The sequence came from a human donor with severe aplastic anemia or a healthy control (not recorded which). Sequencing used sorted CD4+, CD8+, or CD8+CD57+ T cells (not recorded which) from PBMCs.

CDR3 in DNA: TGTGCCAGCAGTTACAAGGTCAGGGGCCTACTCGGGGAGCTGTTTTTT. Its protein is CASSYKVRGLLGELFF. The chain employs TRBV6-5 and TRBJ2-2; a weak D match, TRBD1 (6 bases). The CDR3 runs 16 residues. In germline, CDR1 is MNHEY, CDR2 SVGAGI. V was pared by 2 bases and J by 7 bases, with 17 bases between.